The next 8 T cell receptor beta chains were all read from a single sample in a study of blood T cell repertoires in COVID-19. Sequenced by immunoSEQ multiplex PCR; TCRdb stores in-frame clones only, minus some. The table shows 440,000 or so clones, with 70% to 90% occurring only once. Sequencing used peripheral blood. These receptors all come from a woman between 35 and 50 years old with COVID-19, enrolled during active disease.

The V call is TRBV27, the J call TRBJ1-2; 9 nucleotides align to TRBD1. CDR1 MNHEY and CDR2 SMNVEV come from the germline V gene (reference sequence). The CDR3 has 15 residues. The V and J ends lost 2 bases and 3 bases, in that order; junction bases with no gene match: 4. DNA of the CDR3: TGTGCCAGCAGTTTACGCACAGGGGGCCACTATGGCTACACCTTC. It translates to CASSLRTGGHYGYTF.

The V call is TRBV9, the J call TRBJ1-2, with 9 positions matching TRBD1. CDR1 and CDR2 from the germline V gene are SGDLS and YYNGEE. V shed 4 bases, J shed 5 bases, and the junction held 9 bases outside the gene matches. This CDR3 spans 15 amino acids. The CDR3 DNA reads as TGTGCCAGCAGCTCTGCTGGGACAGGGATGTATGGCTACACCTTC. Amino acid sequence: CASSSAGTGMYGYTF.

This clone came up once. V gene TRBV9 combines with J gene TRBJ2-7; 11 bases line up with TRBD2. In germline, CDR1 is SGDLS, CDR2 YYNGEE. J was trimmed by 4 bases and V by 1 base; bases with no gene match: 7. The CDR3 has 16 amino acids. The CDR3 is CASSVTSGGGLYEQYF. The CDR3 bases are TGTGCCAGCAGCGTAACTAGCGGGGGCGGTTTGTACGAGCAGTACTTC.

In its sample, this clone was seen a few times. For the CDR3, the DNA is TGCGCCAGCAGCTTAGGACTAGCGGGGCAACAAGAGACCCAGTACTTC. As protein: CASSLGLAGQQETQYF. The J gene is TRBJ2-5, the V gene TRBV5-1, with 12 bases fitting TRBD2. The CDR3 is 16 residues long. Trimming took 2 bases from V and 2 from J; bases not matched to a gene: 4. The germline V gene encodes CDR1 SGHRS and CDR2 YFSETQ.

V usage is TRBV4-1 and J usage is TRBJ2-7, with 8 bases identical to TRBD2. The CDR3 sequence is 16 residues long. CDR1 is MGHRA, CDR2 YSYEKL, per germline. With V trimmed by 0 bases and J by 6 bases, 10 bases remained unmatched. The chain's CDR3 is CASSQEVGTSIGEQYF. For the CDR3, the DNA is TGCGCCAGCAGCCAAGAAGTAGGGACTAGTATCGGCGAGCAGTACTTC.

The chain is built from TRBV28 and TRBJ1-1; TRBD1 matches at 7 bases. The germline CDR1 and CDR2 sequences are MDHEN and SYDVKM. The CDR3 consists of 14 residues. V lost 6 bases to trimming and J lost 1 base; unmatched junction nucleotides: 5. CDR3 in amino acids: CASRETGRNTEAFF. DNA of the CDR3: TGTGCCAGCAGAGAGACAGGGAGGAACACTGAAGCTTTCTTT.

The V and J genes are TRBV7-8 and TRBJ1-1; possible D gene TRBD1, 6 bases. V was cut by 0 bases and J by 3 bases, with 11 bases left in between. The CDR3 is 15 residues long. The germline V gene encodes CDR1 SGHVS and CDR2 FQNEAQ. The DNA for the CDR3 is TGTGCCAGCAGCTTAGCATCCAGGGGCTACACTGAAGCTTTCTTT. The encoded protein is CASSLASRGYTEAFF.

The genes are TRBV2 and TRBJ2-7; a possible D gene is TRBD1 (6 bases). Per the germline V gene, CDR1 is SNHLY and CDR2 is FYNNEI. The CDR3 covers 15 residues. V dropped 3 bases and J dropped 3 bases, with 15 bases sitting between them. The CDR3 DNA sequence: TGTGCCAGCAGTGATCCACAGGGAGTGCGCTACGAGCAGTACTTC. Translating it yields CASSDPQGVRYEQYF.